These T cell receptor beta chains were read from a single sample in a study of preoperative IRX-2 immunotherapy in early breast cancer. TCRdb keeps only in-frame clones here, not all; method: immunoSEQ multiplex PCR. The profile covers tens of thousands of clones, with 82% appearing a single time and about 1.5% taken by the ten largest. Sequencing was performed on lymph node tissue, taken after IRX-2 immunotherapy. These receptors came from a human donor with breast cancer. Both conserved end residues are part of each CDR3. A D gene is named only where the DNA matches it firmly. Where a row states a size, it is once, few, many or the class of an expanded clone; other rows omit it.

>TRBJ2-2|-|TRBV28|-
TGTGCCAGCAGTTTTCCCGACAGGGAGGCCGGGGAGCTGTTTTTT
CASSFPDREAGELFF
>TRBJ1-5|-|TRBV6-8|-
TGTGCCAGCCGATCCGGGGTGGGTAGCAATCAGCCCCAGCATTTT
CASRSGVGSNQPQHF
>TRBJ2-5|-|TRBV6-8|TRBD1
TGTGCCAGCAGTGACTGGGGACAGGTCCTTTCAGAGACCCAGTACTTC
CASSDWGQVLSETQYF
>TRBJ1-2|-|TRBV29-1|TRBD1
TGCAGCGTTGAAACGACAGGGTACTATGGCTACACCTTC
CSVETTGYYGYTF
>TRBJ2-7|-|TRBV7-6|-
TGTGCCAGCAGCTCCTCCCGGGTCTCCTACGAGCAGTACTTC
CASSSSRVSYEQYF
>TRBJ2-3|-|TRBV6-8|TRBD2
TGTGCCAGCACCCGACTAGCGGGGGGAGAGACAGATACGCAGTATTTT
CASTRLAGGETDTQYF
>TRBJ2-5|-|TRBV28|TRBD2
TGTGCCAGCAGCTTTTTAGCGGGGAGCGAGACCCAGTACTTC
CASSFLAGSETQYF
>TRBJ2-3|-|TRBV7-7|TRBD1
TGTGCCAGCAGCTTAATAGGGGGCTCTAGTAACACAGATACGCAGTATTTT
CASSLIGGSSNTDTQYF
>TRBJ1-3|-|TRBV6-8|-
TGTGCCAGCAGTCGACAGAGAGGTAGCTTCAACACCATATATTTT
CASSRQRGSFNTIYF
>TRBJ1-1|once|TRBV29-1|-
TGCAGCGCTGGAGGGAGGGCGCTGAACACTGAAGCTTTCTTT
CSAGGRALNTEAFF
>TRBJ1-2|-|TRBV5-1|-
TGCGCCAGCAGCCTCACGGCGGACACCTATGGCTACACCTTC
CASSLTADTYGYTF
>TRBJ2-7|once|TRBV27|TRBD2
TGTGCCAGCAGTTTAGAGACCTCCCTAGCGGGGGGGCCGGGTACCTACGAGCAGTACTTC
CASSLETSLAGGPGTYEQYF
>TRBJ2-2|-|TRBV15|TRBD2
TGTGCCACCCCGAGACCGGGACTAGCGGATGCGAACACCGGGGAGCTGTTTTTT
CATPRPGLADANTGELFF
>TRBJ1-2|-|TRBV11-3|-
TGTGCCAGCAGCTACGGATTATTTAACTATGGCTACACCTTC
CASSYGLFNYGYTF
>TRBJ1-2|-|TRBV11-3|TRBD1
TGTGCCAGCAGCTTAGGGGACAGGGGGCGACTAGCTCGTGGCTACACCTTC
CASSLGDRGRLARGYTF
>TRBJ1-2|-|TRBV5-1|-
TGCGCCAGCAGCCCGGGACCTACAGAGAACTATGGCTACACCTTC
CASSPGPTENYGYTF
>TRBJ1-2|-|TRBV11-3|-
TGTGCCAGCAGCATCCTGATCGGGGGCGCGCGGGGCTACACCTTC
CASSILIGGARGYTF
>TRBJ1-3|-|TRBV5-4|-
TGTGCCAGCAGCTTAAGAGCTGGAAACACCATATATTTT
CASSLRAGNTIYF
>TRBJ2-3|-|TRBV11-3|TRBD2
TGTGCCAGCAGCCCACGTAGCGGGGGGGGAGATACGCAGTATTTT
CASSPRSGGGDTQYF
>TRBJ1-2|-|TRBV6-8|-
TGTGCCAGCAGTTACTCGACCGGACCCTATGGCTACACCTTC
CASSYSTGPYGYTF
>TRBJ2-5|-|TRBV6-4|-
TGTGCCAGCAATTACTCGGGGCCCGGGACCCAGTACTTC
CASNYSGPGTQYF
>TRBJ2-6|-|TRBV5-1|-
TGCGCCAGCAGCTGGCAGGCTACCTCTGGGGCCAACGTCCTGACTTTC
CASSWQATSGANVLTF
>TRBJ1-4|-|TRBV19|TRBD1
TGTGCCAGTGGGGCTCGGGACAGACTTGAAAAACTGTTTTTT
CASGARDRLEKLFF
>TRBJ1-1|-|TRBV19|TRBD1
TGTGCCAGTAGAACAGGGGAGGCTAGTATATTCACTGAAGCTTTCTTT
CASRTGEASIFTEAFF
>TRBJ1-6|-|TRBV11-3|TRBD1
TGTGCCAGCAGCGTATGGGACAGGGAGGAATCACCCCTCCACTTT
CASSVWDREESPLHF
>TRBJ1-6|-|TRBV19|-
TGTGCCAGTAGTACCGTTGGGGTTCGACCCTCCTATAATTCACCCCTCCACTTT
CASSTVGVRPSYNSPLHF
>TRBJ1-2|-|TRBV6-8|-
TGTGCCAGCAGTTACTCGAGCAGGCTGGGCAACTATGGCTACACCTTC
CASSYSSRLGNYGYTF
>TRBJ1-6|-|TRBV6-8|-
TGTGCCAGCAGGGAGAGTTATAATTCACCCCTCCACTTT
CASRESYNSPLHF
>TRBJ1-5|-|TRBV6-8|-
TGTGCCAGTCACACATCAGCAGATCAGCCCCAGCATTTT
CASHTSADQPQHF
>TRBJ1-5|-|TRBV18|TRBD1
TGTGCCAGCTCACCCTCGGGGACAGGGATCGGCGGCAATCAGCCCCAGCATTTT
CASSPSGTGIGGNQPQHF
>TRBJ2-3|-|TRBV28|-
TGTGCCAGCAGTCCCCGAGCGCCCCAGTCAGATACGCAGTATTTT
CASSPRAPQSDTQYF
>TRBJ1-1|-|TRBV28|-
TGTGCCAGCAGTAAAGGGGGAATGAACACTGAAGCTTTCTTT
CASSKGGMNTEAFF
>TRBJ1-3|-|TRBV11-3|-
TGTGCCAGCAGCTCCAGGGGTGTTCTCTCTGGAAACACCATATATTTT
CASSSRGVLSGNTIYF
>TRBJ2-2|once|TRBV5-1|TRBD1
TGCGCCAGCAGCATCCAGGGGGCGAACACCGGGGAGCTGTTTTTT
CASSIQGANTGELFF
>TRBJ2-2|-|TRBV19|-
TGTGCCAGTAGTATCGACCGCACCGGGGAGCTGTTTTTT
CASSIDRTGELFF
>TRBJ1-1|-|TRBV30|TRBD1
TGTGCCTGGAGCGCCGGGACAGCAGCTTTCTTT
CAWSAGTAAFF
>TRBJ2-2|-|TRBV25-1|TRBD1
TGTGCCAGCAGTGACGCACGGCAGGGGGACACCGGGGAGCTGTTTTTT
CASSDARQGDTGELFF
>TRBJ1-1|-|TRBV6-8|-
TGTGCCAGCAGTTCCCGGGGAATGAGGGACACTGAAGCTTTCTTT
CASSSRGMRDTEAFF
>TRBJ2-3|-|TRBV28|TRBD2
TGTGCCAGCAGTTTGCAAACTAGCGGGGGGCACTATAGCACAGATACGCAGTATTTT
CASSLQTSGGHYSTDTQYF
>TRBJ2-7|-|TRBV11-3|-
TGTGCCAGCAGCTTAGGCAGGGGTTGGAGCTACGAGCAGTACTTC
CASSLGRGWSYEQYF
>TRBJ2-1|-|TRBV25-1|TRBD1
TGTGCCAGCAGTGACTTTGGACAGGCCTCCTACAATGAGCAGTTCTTC
CASSDFGQASYNEQFF
>TRBJ1-1|-|TRBV9|TRBD1
TGTGCCAGCACGCCAGCTGGACAGGGGAGGGACACTGAAGCTTTCTTT
CASTPAGQGRDTEAFF
>TRBJ1-2|-|TRBV1|-
TGCGCCAGCAGCCAAGCTTTAACAGCACCAAACTATGGCTACACCTTC
CASSQALTAPNYGYTF
>TRBJ1-2|-|TRBV11-3|TRBD1
TGTGCCAGCAGTCCAGGGGGTCGGAACTATGGCTACACCTTC
CASSPGGRNYGYTF
>TRBJ2-1|-|TRBV1|-
TGCGCCAGCAGCCAAGGGAACCCGTGGGATGAGCAGTTCTTC
CASSQGNPWDEQFF
>TRBJ2-5|-|TRBV12-5|-
TGTGCTAGTGGTTTGGCGGACAACCCAGGGGAGACCCAGTACTTC
CASGLADNPGETQYF
>TRBJ2-2|-|TRBV7-7|-
TGTGCCAGCGAGGCTGTCCAGGGTCTCACCGGGGAGCTGTTTTTT
CASEAVQGLTGELFF
>TRBJ2-7|-|TRBV28|TRBD1
TGTGCCAGCATCGCCGGGACAGGGACCTACGAGCAGTACTTC
CASIAGTGTYEQYF
>TRBJ2-5|-|TRBV11-3|TRBD2
TGTGCCAGCAACGCAGCGGGGGGGCACCAAGAGACCCAGTACTTC
CASNAAGGHQETQYF
>TRBJ2-5|-|TRBV11-3|TRBD1
TGTGCCAGCAGTCGGACAGGGACTCCGGAGGAAGAGACCCAGTACTTC
CASSRTGTPEEETQYF
>TRBJ2-7|-|TRBV22-1|-
TGTGTCAGCAGTACCCATGGGAGGGGGCGAGTCTACGAGCAGTACTTC
CVSSTHGRGRVYEQYF
>TRBJ2-3|few|TRBV28|-
TGTGCCAGCAGTTCTCCGACGGGGCAAACAGATACGCAGTATTTT
CASSSPTGQTDTQYF